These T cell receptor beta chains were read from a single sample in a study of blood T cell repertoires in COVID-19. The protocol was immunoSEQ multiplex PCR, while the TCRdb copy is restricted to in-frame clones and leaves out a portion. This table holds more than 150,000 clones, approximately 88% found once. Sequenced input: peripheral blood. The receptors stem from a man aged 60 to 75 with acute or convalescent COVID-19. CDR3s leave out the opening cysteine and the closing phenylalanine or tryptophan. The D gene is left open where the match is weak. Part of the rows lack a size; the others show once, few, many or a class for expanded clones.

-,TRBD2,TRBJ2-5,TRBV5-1,ASSGTRGGVSSQY
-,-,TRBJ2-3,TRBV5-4,ASRPGLLSTDTQY
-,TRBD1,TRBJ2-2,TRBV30,AWSFRTGTVTGELF
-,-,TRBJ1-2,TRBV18,ASSPPTVRGGYT
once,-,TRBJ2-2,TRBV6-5,ASSYQSGRNTGELF
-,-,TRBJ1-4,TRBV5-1,ASSLVEGVGGPNEKLF
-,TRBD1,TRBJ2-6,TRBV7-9,ASSLGTGKPGANVLT
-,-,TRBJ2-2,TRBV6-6,ASSPMAPGELF
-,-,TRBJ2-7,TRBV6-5,ASSSSGAGEREQY
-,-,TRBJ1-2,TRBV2,ASSRGEYYGYT
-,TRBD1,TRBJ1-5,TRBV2,ASSGAGGPNQPQH
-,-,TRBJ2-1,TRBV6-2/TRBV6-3,ASSYAWGDEQF
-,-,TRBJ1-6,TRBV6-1,ASSEVGGYNSPLH
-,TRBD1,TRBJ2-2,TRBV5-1,ASSLLDRGRSGELF
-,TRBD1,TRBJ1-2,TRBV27,ASSFWTGGPTSYGYT
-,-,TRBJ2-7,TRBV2,ASRRGQSTYEQY
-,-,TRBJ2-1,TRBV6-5,ASSLARYNEQF
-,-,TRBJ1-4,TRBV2,ASSDAQGITNEKLF
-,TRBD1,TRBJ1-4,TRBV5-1,ASSPGTGSKEKLF
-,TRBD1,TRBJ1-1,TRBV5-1,ASSFPGQGVLGNTEAF
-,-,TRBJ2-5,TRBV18,ASSLLAQETQY
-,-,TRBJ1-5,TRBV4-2,ASSQTTAVQPQH
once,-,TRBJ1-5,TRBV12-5,ASGYGLTSDSNQPQH
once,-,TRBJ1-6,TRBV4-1,ASSQETVRYSPLH
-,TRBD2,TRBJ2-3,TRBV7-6,ASSLIAGGRTDTQY
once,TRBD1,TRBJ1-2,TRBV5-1,ASSQTTGATEAYGYT
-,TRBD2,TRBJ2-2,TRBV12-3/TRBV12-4,ASSWGRGEELF
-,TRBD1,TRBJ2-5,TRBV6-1,ASSAKGAGTAQETQY
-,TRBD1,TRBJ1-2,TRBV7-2,ASSLGVGQGRGYT
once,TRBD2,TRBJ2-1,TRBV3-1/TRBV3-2,ASSQEIAGSYNEQF
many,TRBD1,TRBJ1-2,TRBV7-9,ASSSSQTGANGYT
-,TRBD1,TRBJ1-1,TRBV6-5,ASSDRGTAEAF
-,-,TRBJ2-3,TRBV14,ASSQAWAGSTDTQY
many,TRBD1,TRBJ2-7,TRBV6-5,ASSRDRSGYEQY
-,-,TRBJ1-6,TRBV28,ASSYREGGGSPLH
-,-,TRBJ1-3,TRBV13,ASSLDSVLSGNTIY
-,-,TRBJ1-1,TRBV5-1,ASSSRRETRNTEAF
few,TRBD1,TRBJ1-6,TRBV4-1,ASSQDGGTGISPLH
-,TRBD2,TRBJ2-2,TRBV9,ASSVEAGRRTGELF
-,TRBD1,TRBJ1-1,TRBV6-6,ASMMTGVTEAF
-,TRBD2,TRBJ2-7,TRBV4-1,ASSPSVSGGVEQY
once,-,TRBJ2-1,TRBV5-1,ASSGGTSSYNEQF
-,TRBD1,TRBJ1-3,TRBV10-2,ASGTGSGNTIY
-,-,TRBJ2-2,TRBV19,ASSTPRDFNSKNTGELF
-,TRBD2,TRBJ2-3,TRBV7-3,ASSSGGASADTQY
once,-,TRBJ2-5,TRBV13,ASSSLGVETQY
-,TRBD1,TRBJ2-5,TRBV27,ASSFRQGARETQY
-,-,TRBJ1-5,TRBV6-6,ASSFGGLGQPQH